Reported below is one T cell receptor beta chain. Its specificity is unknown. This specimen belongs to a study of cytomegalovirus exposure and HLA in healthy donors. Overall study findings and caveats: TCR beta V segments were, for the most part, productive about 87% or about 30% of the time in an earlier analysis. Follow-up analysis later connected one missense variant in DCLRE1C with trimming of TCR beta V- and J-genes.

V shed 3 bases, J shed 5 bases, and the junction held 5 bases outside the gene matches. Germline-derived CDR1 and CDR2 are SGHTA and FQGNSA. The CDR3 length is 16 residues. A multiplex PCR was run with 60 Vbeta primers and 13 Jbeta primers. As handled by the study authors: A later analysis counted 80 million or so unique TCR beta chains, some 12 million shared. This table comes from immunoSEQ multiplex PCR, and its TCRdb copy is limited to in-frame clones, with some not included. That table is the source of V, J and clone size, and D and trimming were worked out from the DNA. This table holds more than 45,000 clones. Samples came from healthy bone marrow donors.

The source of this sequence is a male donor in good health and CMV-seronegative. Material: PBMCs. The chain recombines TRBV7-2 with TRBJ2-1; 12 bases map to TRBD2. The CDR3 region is CASSFRLAGVDNEQFF. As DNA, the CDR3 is TGTGCCAGCAGCTTCAGACTAGCGGGAGTGGACAATGAGCAGTTCTTC.